This paragraph reports one TCR beta chain. This specimen comes from a study of T cells in Graves' hyperthyroidism and ophthalmopathy. Reasons for excluding patients were uncontrolled infection, other autoimmune disease, pregnancy or lactation. Amplification targeted TCR beta CDR3 regions from RNA transcripts. Using the HTBI primer set, a first-round RT-PCR was run on the TCR CDR3. TCRdb analysed the multiplex PCR reads with MiXCR anew, one entry per CDR3 protein. The data show around 600,000 distinct CDR3 sequences, around 14% seen once. The CDR3 is 12 amino acids. Trimming left V 6 bases short and J 0 bases short, with 8 bases between. Germline V lookup: CDR1 DFQATT, CDR2 SNEGSKA (reference sequence).

Material for sequencing was blood. This sequence originates from a woman aged 30 to 39 with Graves' hyperthyroidism. This chain links TRBV20-1 with TRBJ1-1; D not certain. CDR3 nucleotides: TGCAGTGCCACCCCAGTGAACACTGAAGCTTTCTTT. Encoded protein: CSATPVNTEAFF.